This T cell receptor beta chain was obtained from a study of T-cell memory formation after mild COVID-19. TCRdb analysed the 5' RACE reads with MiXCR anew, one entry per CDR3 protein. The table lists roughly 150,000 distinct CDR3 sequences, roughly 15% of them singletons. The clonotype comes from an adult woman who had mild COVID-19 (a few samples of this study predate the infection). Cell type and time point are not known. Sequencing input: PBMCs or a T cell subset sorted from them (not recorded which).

The CDR3 nucleotides are TGTGCCAGCAGCCAAGAAGTCCAGCTAGACAGCACAGATACGCAGTATTTT. As protein: CASSQEVQLDSTDTQYF. This rearrangement joins TRBV4-2 to TRBJ2-3, with no clear D. Germline CDR1 LGHNA, CDR2 YNFKEQ. This CDR3 contains 17 residues. Trimming took off 0 bases at V and 0 bases at J, with 13 bases between the two ends.